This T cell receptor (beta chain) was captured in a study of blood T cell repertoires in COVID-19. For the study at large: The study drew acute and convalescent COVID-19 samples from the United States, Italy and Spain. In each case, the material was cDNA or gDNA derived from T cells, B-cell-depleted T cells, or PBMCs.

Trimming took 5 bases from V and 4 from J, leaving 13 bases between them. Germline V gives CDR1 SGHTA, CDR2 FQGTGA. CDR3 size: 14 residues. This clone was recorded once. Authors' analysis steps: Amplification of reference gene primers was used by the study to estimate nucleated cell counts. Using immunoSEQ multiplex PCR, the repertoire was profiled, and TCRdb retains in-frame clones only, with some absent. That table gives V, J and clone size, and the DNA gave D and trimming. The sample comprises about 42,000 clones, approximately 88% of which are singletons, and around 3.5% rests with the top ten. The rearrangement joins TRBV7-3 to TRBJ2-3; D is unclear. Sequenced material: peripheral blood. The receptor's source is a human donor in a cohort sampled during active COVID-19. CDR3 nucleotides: TGTGCCAGCAGCCCACAAAATCGGGCAGATACGCAGTATTTT. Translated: CASSPQNRADTQYF. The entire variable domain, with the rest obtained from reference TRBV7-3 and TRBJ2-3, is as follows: GAGVSQTPSNKVTEKGKYVELRCDPISGHTALYWYRQSLGQGPEFLIYFQGTGAADDSGLPNDRFFAVRPEGSVSTLKIQRTERGDSAVYLCASSPQNRADTQYFGPGTRLTVL.